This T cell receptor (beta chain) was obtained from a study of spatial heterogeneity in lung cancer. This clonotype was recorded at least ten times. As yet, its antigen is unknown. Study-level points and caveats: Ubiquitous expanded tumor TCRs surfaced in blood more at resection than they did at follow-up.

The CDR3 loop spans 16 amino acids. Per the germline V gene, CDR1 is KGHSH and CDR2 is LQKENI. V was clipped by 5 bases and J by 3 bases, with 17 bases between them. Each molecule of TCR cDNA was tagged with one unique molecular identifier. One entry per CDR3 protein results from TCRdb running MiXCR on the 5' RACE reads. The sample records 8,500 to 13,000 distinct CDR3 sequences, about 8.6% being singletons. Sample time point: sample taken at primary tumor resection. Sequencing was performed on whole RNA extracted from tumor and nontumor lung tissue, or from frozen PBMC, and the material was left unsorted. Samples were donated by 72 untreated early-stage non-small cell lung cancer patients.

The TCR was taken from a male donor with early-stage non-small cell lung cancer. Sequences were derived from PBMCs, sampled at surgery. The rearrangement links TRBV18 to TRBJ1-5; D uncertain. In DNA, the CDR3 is TGTGCCAGCTCAGGATCCAGCCTGAACTCCAATCAGCCCCAGCATTTT. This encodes CASSGSSLNSNQPQHF.